This T cell receptor (beta chain) was documented in a study of cytomegalovirus exposure and HLA in healthy donors. Study-wide findings and caveats: Testing in vitro showed a few CMV-associated chains specific for CMV antigens. Links to common viral pathogens appeared, in a later analysis, for several of the most significant clusters. Most of the CMV-associated TCR beta chains (in a later analysis) appeared to be HLA-restricted. Several V segments, TRBV6-2 and TRBV6-3 among them, could not be told apart and were dropped.

On this clone: The antigen is unknown.

The PCR employed 60 Vbeta primers together with 13 Jbeta primers. Some clones are missing from TCRdb's copy, which holds only in-frame ones; the method was immunoSEQ multiplex PCR. This sample has nearly 200,000 clones, with 87% found just once. This CDR3 has 15 residues. The germline V gene has CDR1 SGHTA and CDR2 FQGNSA. V was shortened by 5 bases and J by 2 bases, with 15 bases between the two germline ends. This chain connects TRBV7-2 to TRBJ2-5; D is uncertain. This TCR came from a man aged 30 to 39 in good health and CMV-seronegative. Sequenced: PBMCs. The CDR3, as DNA: TGTGCCAGCAGCCCAGTGGGCCAGGTTCAAGAGACCCAGTACTTC. Translation gives CASSPVGQVQETQYF.